The next 31 T cell receptor beta chains were all read from a single sample in a study of blood T cell repertoires in COVID-19. Clones were read by immunoSEQ multiplex PCR, and TCRdb kept only the in-frame ones, dropping some. The sample gives approximately 240,000 clones, more than 65% of which show up once; over 3% is in the top ten. Material for sequencing was peripheral blood. The receptors originated from a woman in her thirties or forties with active or convalescent COVID-19.

The genes are TRBV9 and TRBJ2-2; 10 bases fit TRBD1. Per germline, CDR1 SGDLS and CDR2 YYNGEE. The CDR3 runs 17 residues. V lost 2 bases, J lost 5 bases, and 9 bases stayed unmatched. The CDR3 protein is CASSVRTGTGVTGELFF. CDR3 DNA: TGTGCCAGCAGCGTCCGCACCGGGACAGGGGTGACCGGGGAGCTGTTTTTT.

The rearrangement uses TRBV20-1 and TRBJ1-1, with D unresolved. Germline values: CDR1 DFQATT, CDR2 SNEGSKA (reference sequence). The CDR3 is made up of 11 amino acids. The V end lost 3 bases, the J end lost 5 bases, and 7 bases lay between the germline ends. This CDR3 reads CSASVETEAFF. The CDR3 region has the DNA TGCAGTGCTAGCGTGGAGACTGAAGCTTTCTTT.

The chain recombines TRBV18 with TRBJ1-2; D possibly corresponds to TRBD1 (6 bases). The CDR3 length is 15 residues. Germline CDR1 and CDR2: KGHSH and LQKENI. Trimming removed 2 bases at V and 2 bases at J, with 12 bases between. The CDR3 DNA is TGTGCCAGCTCACCAGAACAAGGGACAAACTATGGCTACACCTTC. It specifies CASSPEQGTNYGYTF. Full variable domain (outside the CDR3, taken from reference TRBV18 and TRBJ1-2): NAGVMQNPRHLVRRRGQEARLRCSPMKGHSHVYWYRQLPEEGLKFMVYLQKENIIDESGMPKERFSAEFPKEGPSILRIQQVVRGDSAAYFCASSPEQGTNYGYTFGSGTRLTVV.

The rearrangement uses TRBV28 and TRBJ1-1; possible D gene TRBD1, 6 bases. CDR1 and CDR2 (germline): MDHEN, SYDVKM. Trimming removed 3 bases at V and 2 bases at J, with 19 bases between. The CDR3 has 17 amino acids. The CDR3 bases are TGTGCCAGCAGTTTCTCGAGACAGGCCATTTTCAACACTGAAGCTTTCTTT. Translation: CASSFSRQAIFNTEAFF.

The V and J genes are TRBV3-1 (or the pseudogene TRBV3-2) and TRBJ1-6; TRBD1 agrees at 7 bases. The CDR3 has 16 amino acids. V lost 1 base and J lost 8; bases outside the gene matches: 8. Germline CDR1 is LGHDT and CDR2 is YNNKEL (reference sequence). The CDR3 is CASSQAVSGGHSPLHF. CDR3 nucleotides: TGTGCCAGCAGCCAAGCGGTTTCAGGGGGACATTCACCCCTCCACTTT.

The chain joins TRBV6-6 to TRBJ1-3, with D maybe TRBD1 (5 bases). V was shortened by 11 bases and J by 0 bases, with 17 bases between the two germline ends. The germline V gene has CDR1 MNHNY and CDR2 SVGAGI (reference sequence). The CDR3 spans 15 residues. The CDR3 reads CASGGTFLSGNTIYF. Here the CDR3 DNA reads TGTGCCTCCGGGGGGACTTTCCTCTCTGGAAACACCATATATTTT.

The chain links TRBV7-9 to TRBJ1-2, with D possibly matching TRBD1 (6 bases). Trimming shortened V by 3 bases and J by 3 bases, and 8 bases separated the two germline ends. Germline CDR1 SEHNR, CDR2 FQNEAQ (reference sequence). The CDR3 loop spans 13 amino acids. The DNA of the CDR3 is TGTGCCAGCAGCTTTCCAGGGGACTATGGCTACACCTTC. Protein: CASSFPGDYGYTF.

This clone was observed a few times. The V gene is TRBV10-1, the J gene TRBJ2-5, with TRBD2 identical over 11 bases. This CDR3 comprises 16 residues. Germline CDR1 and CDR2: WNHNN and SYGVQD (reference sequence). The trim removed 5 bases at V and 1 base at J, leaving 6 bases unmatched. Here the CDR3 DNA reads TGCGCCAGCAGTTCGGGACTAGCGGTGATCCAAGAGACCCAGTACTTC. It codes for CASSSGLAVIQETQYF.

The rearrangement uses TRBV29-1 and TRBJ1-2, with 8 bases lining up with TRBD1. The J segment lost 4 bases and the V segment lost 5 bases, leaving 12 bases of the junction unmatched. Germline V gives CDR1 SQVTM, CDR2 ANQGSEA. The CDR3 is 15 residues long. The CDR3 nucleotides read TGCAGCGTTATTAGACAGGGGATGGGGGGCTATGGCTACACCTTC. It translates to CSVIRQGMGGYGYTF.

The chain recombines TRBV2 with TRBJ2-2; 7 positions match TRBD1. V shed 7 bases and J 7 bases; nucleotides not matched to a gene: 6. The germline CDR1 and CDR2 sequences are SNHLY and FYNNEI. The CDR3 contains 13 residues. CDR3 nucleotides: TGTGCCAGCAATAAGGGGGCGGGCGGGGAGCTGTTTTTT. Protein product: CASNKGAGGELFF.

V gene TRBV30 combines with J gene TRBJ1-5; D is unresolved. The CDR3 contains 13 residues. V dropped 0 bases and J dropped 5 bases, with 8 bases sitting between them. The germline CDR1 and CDR2 sequences are GTSNPN and SVGIG (reference sequence). CDR3: CAWSVLKDQPQHF. Written as DNA, the CDR3 is TGTGCCTGGAGTGTACTAAAGGATCAGCCCCAGCATTTT.

CDR3 nucleotides: TGTGCCAGCAGCCAGAACATTGGGCGGGGGGAAGATACGCAGTATTTT. Amino acid sequence: CASSQNIGRGEDTQYF. The chain uses TRBV5-4 and TRBJ2-3; 8 positions match TRBD2. The CDR3 runs to 16 residues. After removal of 4 bases from V and 5 bases from J, the junction contained 12 bases not matched to a gene. CDR1 is SGHNT and CDR2 is YYREEE in the germline V gene (reference sequence).

The table lists this clone with a count of one. This sequence joins TRBV6-5 and TRBJ2-1; 9 nucleotides line up with TRBD1. V lost 10 bases, J lost 5 bases, and 9 bases stayed unmatched. CDR3 length: 14 amino acids. CDR1 is MNHEY and CDR2 is SVGAGI in the germline V gene. Here the CDR3 reads CATLWDRADNEQFF. CDR3 nucleotide sequence: TGTGCCACCTTATGGGACAGGGCCGACAATGAGCAGTTCTTC.

The genes are TRBV30 and TRBJ1-5; D not certain. Germline CDR1 and CDR2: GTSNPN and SVGIG (reference sequence). Trimming left V 0 bases short and J 11 bases short, with 14 bases between. This CDR3 is built from 13 residues. The CDR3 DNA reads as TGTGCCTGGAGTGTACCGGGGAAACCTGCCCAGCATTTT. Its protein is CAWSVPGKPAQHF.

The gene calls are TRBV11-2 and TRBJ1-3; a weak D match, TRBD1 (5 bases). Trimming shortened V by 1 base and J by 4 bases, and 8 bases separated the two germline ends. Per germline, CDR1 SGHAT and CDR2 FQNNGV. CDR3 size: 14 residues. The DNA for the CDR3 is TGTGCCAGCAGCTTAGCCCAGGGAGGAAACACCATATATTTT. Protein: CASSLAQGGNTIYF.

This clone was seen only once. The chain uses TRBV4-1 and TRBJ2-2, with 10 bases matching TRBD2. Germline V gene data show CDR1 as MGHRA and CDR2 as YSYEKL. V was clipped by 2 bases and J by 4 bases; unmatched bases: 13. CDR3 length equals 19 residues. Here the CDR3 reads CASSQTRAGAGGFTGELFF. The CDR3 bases are TGCGCCAGCAGCCAAACCCGAGCCGGAGCGGGGGGGTTCACCGGGGAGCTGTTTTTT.

The chain links TRBV5-1 to TRBJ2-3; no reliable D call. V shed 4 bases and J shed 2 bases, with 14 bases lying between them. The CDR3 consists of 15 residues. Germline CDR1 reads SGHRS; CDR2 reads YFSETQ. The CDR3 region has the DNA TGCGCCAGCAGCCCCTTTAGACACAACACAGATACGCAGTATTTT. Translated, it gives CASSPFRHNTDTQYF.

This chain links TRBV12-5 with TRBJ2-7; the match to TRBD1 covers 8 bases. This CDR3 has 16 residues. Unmatched junction bases numbered 9, after V lost 0 bases and J lost 5 bases. Germline V gives CDR1 LGHNT, CDR2 FRNRAP. CDR3 nucleotides: TGTGCTAGTGGTTTGGTACTAGACAGGGGTAAGGACGAGCAGTACTTC. Protein: CASGLVLDRGKDEQYF. The whole variable domain, remainder taken from reference TRBV12-5 and TRBJ2-7, is DARVTQTPRHKVTEMGQEVTMRCQPILGHNTVFWYRQTMMQGLELLAYFRNRAPLDDSGMPKDRFSAEMPDATLATLKIQPSEPRDSAVYFCASGLVLDRGKDEQYFGPGTRLTVT.

The chain links TRBV15 to TRBJ1-6; TRBD1 agrees at 8 bases. The CDR3 runs to 16 residues. V shed 1 base and J 7 bases; nucleotides not matched to a gene: 6. The germline gives CDR1 LNHNV, CDR2 YYDKDF (reference sequence). The CDR3 nucleotides are TGTGCCACCAGCAGAGGGGGGACAGGCGCCAATTCACCCCTCCACTTT. Translated, it gives CATSRGGTGANSPLHF.

The chain employs TRBV5-1 and TRBJ2-2; a weak D match, TRBD1 (6 bases). The CDR3 length is 14 residues. Deletions cut 4 bases from V and 1 base from J, with 8 bases between. Germline V gene sequence: CDR1 SGHRS, CDR2 YFSETQ. The CDR3 reads CASSETGNTGELFF. DNA for the CDR3: TGCGCCAGCAGCGAGACAGGGAACACCGGGGAGCTGTTTTTT.

The CDR3 DNA reads as TGTGCCAGCAGCCAAGCAATTTCAGTCCTGACTTTC. Amino acid sequence: CASSQAISVLTF. The chain links TRBV3-1 (or the pseudogene TRBV3-2) to TRBJ2-6, with D unclear. The germline V and J ends were trimmed by 1 base and 13 bases, with 8 bases remaining between them. CDR1 and CDR2 from the germline V gene are LGHDT and YNNKEL (reference sequence). The CDR3 has 12 residues.

A remark on this clone: Other DNA sequences within the sample encode an identical CDR3. The V and J genes are TRBV28 and TRBJ1-2; TRBD1 agrees at 12 bases. The germline V gene encodes CDR1 MDHEN and CDR2 SYDVKM. J was trimmed by 7 bases and V by 4 bases; bases with no gene match: 7. The CDR3 has 15 residues. CDR3 sequence (DNA): TGTGCCAGCAGTTCACCGGGACAGGGGGCGCGTGGCTACACCTTC. It codes for CASSSPGQGARGYTF.

This clone has only a few counts. The chain carries TRBV6-5 and TRBJ1-5, with D possibly matching TRBD1 (6 bases). Germline V gene sequence: CDR1 MNHEY, CDR2 SVGAGI. The CDR3 length is 14 residues. Trimming shortened V by 6 bases and J by 9 bases, and 18 bases separated the two germline ends. CDR3 in amino acids: CASSVDRSIWPQHF. CDR3 DNA sequence: TGTGCCAGCAGCGTCGACAGGTCAATTTGGCCCCAGCATTTT.

The chain joins TRBV6-2 or TRBV6-3 to TRBJ2-4, with 8 bases that match TRBD2. CDR3 size: 18 residues. The junction had 12 bases not matched to a gene; V was cut back by 2 bases and J by 3 bases. Germline values: CDR1 MNHEY, CDR2 SVGEGT. DNA of the CDR3: TGTGCCAGCAGTTACCGCCGGCGGCTAGCGGGCGGCAAAAACATTCAGTACTTC. Its translation is CASSYRRRLAGGKNIQYF.

The chain has TRBV14 and TRBJ2-2; TRBD2 agrees at 15 bases. The junction had 5 bases not matched to a gene; V was cut back by 0 bases and J by 0 bases. This CDR3 is 20 amino acids long. Germline V lookup: CDR1 SGHDN, CDR2 FVKESK. The CDR3 region is CASSQDPGLAGGPNTGELFF. DNA for the CDR3: TGTGCCAGCAGCCAAGACCCGGGACTAGCGGGGGGCCCGAACACCGGGGAGCTGTTTTTT.

V gene TRBV3-1 (or the pseudogene TRBV3-2) combines with J gene TRBJ2-1; weak D call: TRBD2 (7 bases). V dropped 1 base and J dropped 8 bases, with 15 bases sitting between them. CDR1 is LGHDT, CDR2 YNNKEL, per germline (reference sequence). The CDR3 runs to 15 residues. In DNA, the CDR3 is TGTGCCAGCAGCCAAGGTGGGGGGGCTCGGTATGAGCAGTTCTTC. As protein: CASSQGGGARYEQFF.

This chain connects TRBV4-2 to TRBJ1-5; tentatively, D is TRBD1 (5 bases). The CDR3 extends over 14 amino acids. The V gene lost 0 bases and the J gene lost 4 bases, with 7 bases spanning the gap. Germline V gives CDR1 LGHNA, CDR2 YNFKEQ. This CDR3 reads CASSQDRGNQPQHF. The CDR3 coding sequence is TGTGCCAGCAGCCAAGATCGGGGGAATCAGCCCCAGCATTTT.

In its sample, this clone was seen a few times. The chain carries TRBV19 and TRBJ1-3, with D tentatively TRBD1 (5 bases). V lost 7 bases to trimming and J lost 2 bases, with 12 bases between them. Germline CDR1 reads LNHDA; CDR2 reads SQIVND (reference sequence). This CDR3 contains 14 residues. The CDR3 nucleotides read TGTGCCAGTACCCAATCGACAGCTGGAAACACCATATATTTT. Its translation is CASTQSTAGNTIYF.

This rearrangement joins TRBV5-4 to TRBJ2-3; possible D gene TRBD2, 5 bases. The germline V gene encodes CDR1 SGHNT and CDR2 YYREEE (reference sequence). Deletions cut 4 bases from V and 2 bases from J, with 11 bases between. This CDR3 spans 14 amino acids. This CDR3 is CASSRTGITDTQYF. CDR3 nucleotide sequence: TGTGCCAGCAGCAGGACGGGGATCACAGATACGCAGTATTTT.

V and J are TRBV19 and TRBJ1-6; a weak D match, TRBD1 (6 bases). V dropped 5 bases and J dropped 6 bases, with 11 bases sitting between them. The CDR3 sequence is 14 residues long. Germline V gene lookup returns CDR1 LNHDA and CDR2 SQIVND (reference sequence). CDR3 sequence (DNA): TGTGCCAGTAGTGAAGGACAGTTTAATTCACCCCTCCACTTT. This gives the protein CASSEGQFNSPLHF. Using reference TRBV19 and TRBJ1-6 for the parts outside the CDR3, the full variable domain is DGGITQSPKYLFRKEGQNVTLSCEQNLNHDAMYWYRQDPGQGLRLIYYSQIVNDFQKGDIAEGYSVSREKKESFPLTVTSAQKNPTAFYLCASSEGQFNSPLHFGNGTRLTVT.

This clone occurred a few times. The rearrangement joins TRBV20-1 to TRBJ1-4; D is undetermined. The germline V and J ends were trimmed by 5 bases and 0 bases, with 10 bases remaining between them. The germline CDR1 and CDR2 sequences are DFQATT and SNEGSKA (reference sequence). The CDR3 loop spans 14 amino acids. The CDR3 DNA is TGCAGTGCTGGTGGTGCGCCAACTAATGAAAAACTGTTTTTT. Its protein product is CSAGGAPTNEKLFF.